This T cell receptor beta chain was identified in a study of blood T cell repertoires in COVID-19. Looking at the study overall: Acute-phase and convalescent COVID-19 samples originated in the United States, Italy and Spain. T cells, B-cell-depleted T cells, or PBMCs supplied cDNA or gDNA.

Original methodology: Amplification of reference gene primers provided the estimated nucleated cell counts. The assay was immunoSEQ multiplex PCR, and TCRdb's table has in-frame clones only and misses some. That table furnishes V, J and clone size, whereas the DNA furnished D and trimming. The table lists 56,000 or so clones, 89% of them singletons, with around 20% in the top ten. The CDR3 is 16 amino acids. Trimming pared 0 bases from V and 8 bases from J, leaving 19 bases between. In germline, CDR1 is MNHEY, CDR2 SVGEGT. The sequenced sample was peripheral blood. This chain joins TRBV6-2 or TRBV6-3 and TRBJ1-1; possible D gene TRBD1, 6 bases. The clonotype originates from a human donor in a cohort sampled during active COVID-19. The CDR3 loop is CASSYSGHRREGEAFF. CDR3 bases: TGTGCCAGCAGTTACTCGGGACACCGTCGTGAGGGCGAAGCTTTCTTT.